This TCR beta chain was recovered during a study of blood T cells in healthy people across ages. Across the whole study: For every two T cells, template switching captured about one barcoded beta molecule.

Using a J-beta primer mix together with a sample-barcoded 5' primer, a second PCR was run for roughly 6 to 12 cycles. TCRdb ran MiXCR on the 5' RACE reads and lists one entry per CDR3 protein. The data contain about 970,000 distinct CDR3 sequences, roughly 51% of them seen just once; the ten biggest clones take up 20% to 25%. Germline CDR1 is GTSNPN and CDR2 is SVGIG (reference sequence). The CDR3 is 15 residues long. The V gene lost 1 base and the J gene lost 7 bases, with 20 bases spanning the gap. Donors ranged from about 6 to 95 years old and were healthy Caucasians in Russia. Whenever a sample was processed, at least 6.5 million PBMCs were isolated. Study outcomes and limitations: More naive CD4+ cells and higher diversity marked long-lived donors relative to aged donors.

Details on this clonotype: Its antigen is as yet unknown.

Sequenced sample: blood. This clonotype originated in a woman aged 55-69 years in good health. The chain recombines TRBV30 with TRBJ2-7, with D perhaps matching TRBD2 (5 bases). CDR3 bases: TGTGCCTGGAGTGGGGCGGGTAGGACTTACTATGAGCAGTACTTC. This sequence encodes CAWSGAGRTYYEQYF.